This TCR beta chain was retrieved from a study of shared clonotypes between healthy human individuals. For the study at large: Three CD4 naive, three CD4 memory, two CD8 naive and one CD8 memory plate were used per donor.

Clones were sequenced by immunoSEQ multiplex PCR, and TCRdb holds only the in-frame ones, with some missing. The sample lists 2,500,000 or so clones, 93% occurring once. This clone turned up a few times. What it binds is unknown. V lost 1 base to trimming and J lost 3 bases, with 10 bases between them. This CDR3 is built from 14 residues. Germline loops: CDR1 SGDLS, CDR2 YYNGEE. Notes on the study in general: Among donors, sharing of clonotypes was expected to be affected by sequencing depth. Rarefaction showed that sequencing of sorted subsets was incomplete (despite large depth). Across subsets, estimated richness was generally greater for naive than for memory populations.

The origin of this receptor is a man between 18 and 29 years old in good health. Some clones in this sample may be carry-over from other donors' samples. The V call is TRBV9, the J call TRBJ1-1; tentatively, D is TRBD1 (5 bases). The sequenced sample consisted of naive CD4+ T cells from PBMCs. Subset here: CD45RA+ positively selected. The CDR3 here is CASSVWDADTEAFF. The CDR3 DNA sequence: TGTGCCAGCAGCGTATGGGACGCGGACACTGAAGCTTTCTTT.